The source of this T cell receptor beta chain is a study of metastatic and nonmetastatic thyroid tumors. About the research overall: Repertoires from malignant and benign thyroid patients were compared across blood and tumor or nodule tissue.

Patients were all untreated before their thyroid surgery. The CDR3 length is 16 residues. V trimming: 5 bases; J trimming: 7 bases; junction bases outside the gene matches: 7. TCRdb re-processed the PCR reads through MiXCR. The sample holds around 25,000 clones, roughly 20% seen once. The sample was adjacent normal tissue. This TCR derives from a female donor with papillary thyroid cancer or a benign thyroid nodule (not recorded which). Some clones in this sample may be carry-over from other donors' samples. The chain combines TRBV12-3 or TRBV12-4 with TRBJ2-2; 13 bases align to TRBD2. The CDR3 DNA is TGTGCCAGCAGTCATGGACTAGCGGGAGAAATCGGGGAGCTGTTTTTT. It translates to CASSHGLAGEIGELFF.